The T cell receptor beta chain under discussion was sequenced for a study of patients and donors after allogeneic stem cell transplantation (dated by TCRdb to the early 2020s). The germline V gene encodes CDR1 MNHNS and CDR2 SASEGT. The V and J ends are trimmed by 7 bases and 8 bases, leaving 20 bases between them. The CDR3, cysteine through phenylalanine, is 15 amino acids long. Only the CDR3 region is kept as DNA, spanning 45 bases read in frame from base 1. The library came from RT-PCR. Sequenced on a NextSeq 550. Using fastp trimming at Q25 and MiXCR clonotype assembly, TCRdb reanalyzed the public sequencing data and kept in-frame beta chains. All rows with the same CDR3 protein become a single entry with the most common DNA and genes. In all, the sample holds approximately 60,000 distinct CDR3 sequences, and about an eighth of those were seen once. Of the sample, around 30% falls within the top ten clones.

This clonotype was detected ten times or more. No antigen is known for it. No much larger clone exists at a distance of one base, and base qualities are not known. The chain is encoded by TRBV6-1 joined to TRBJ1-4, with the D gene call left open. The sequencing input was blood, either unsorted or a sorted T cell fraction (not recorded which). This TCR derives from a human donor who was either an allogeneic HSCT recipient or a stem cell or donor lymphocyte infusion donor (not recorded which). It is not recorded whose cells these are; they may come from a transplant donor. The DNA sequence reads TGTGCCAGCACCCCTGGCGTCGGACCTCGGGAAAAACTGTTTTTT. Its protein is CASTPGVGPREKLFF.